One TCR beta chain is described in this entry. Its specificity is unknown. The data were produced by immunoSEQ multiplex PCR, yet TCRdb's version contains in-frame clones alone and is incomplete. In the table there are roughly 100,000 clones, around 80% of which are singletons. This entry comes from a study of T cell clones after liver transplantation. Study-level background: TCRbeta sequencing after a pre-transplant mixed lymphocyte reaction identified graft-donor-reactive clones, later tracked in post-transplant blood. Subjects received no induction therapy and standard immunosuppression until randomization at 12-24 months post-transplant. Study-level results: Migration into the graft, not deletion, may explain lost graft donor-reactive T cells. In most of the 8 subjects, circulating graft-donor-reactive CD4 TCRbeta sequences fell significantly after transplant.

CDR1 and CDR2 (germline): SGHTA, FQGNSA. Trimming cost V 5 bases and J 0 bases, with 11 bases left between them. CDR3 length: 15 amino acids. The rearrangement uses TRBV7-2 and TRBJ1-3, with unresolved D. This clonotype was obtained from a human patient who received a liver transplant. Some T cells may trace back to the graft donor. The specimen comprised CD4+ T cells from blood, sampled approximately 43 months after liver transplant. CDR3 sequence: CASSPQSSSGNTIYF. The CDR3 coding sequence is TGTGCCAGCAGCCCCCAGTCAAGCTCTGGAAACACCATATATTTT.